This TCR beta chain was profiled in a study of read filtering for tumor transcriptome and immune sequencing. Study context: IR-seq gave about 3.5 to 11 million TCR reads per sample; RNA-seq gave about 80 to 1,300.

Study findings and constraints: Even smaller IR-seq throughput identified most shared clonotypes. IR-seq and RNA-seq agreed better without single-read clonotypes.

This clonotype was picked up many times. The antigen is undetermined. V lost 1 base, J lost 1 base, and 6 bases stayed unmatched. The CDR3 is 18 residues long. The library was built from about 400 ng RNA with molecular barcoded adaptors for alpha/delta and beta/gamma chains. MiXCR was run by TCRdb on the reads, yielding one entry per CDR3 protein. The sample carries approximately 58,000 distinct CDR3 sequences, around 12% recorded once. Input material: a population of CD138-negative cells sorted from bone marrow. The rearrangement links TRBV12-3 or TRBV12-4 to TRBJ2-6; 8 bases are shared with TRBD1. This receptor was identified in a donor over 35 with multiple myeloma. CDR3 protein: CASSLGRGLSSGANVLTF. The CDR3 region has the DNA TGTGCCAGCAGTTTAGGCAGGGGGCTGTCTTCTGGGGCCAACGTCCTGACTTTC.